The rows below give T cell receptor beta chains drawn from one sample of a study of type 1 regulatory T cells. Via MiXCR, TCRdb re-called the reads, giving one row per CDR3 protein. The data contain more than 20,000 distinct CDR3 sequences, roughly 72% of them singletons. Antigen specificity for these receptors is unknown. Source material: cultured T cells, either the whole culture or a sorted T cell fraction (not recorded which). The receptors derive from a human donor in good health. Both conserved end residues are part of each CDR3. The D gene is left open where the match is weak. Clone size is stated in some rows and not others, as once, few, many or a class when expanded.

J gene: TRBJ1-1; D gene: TRBD1; CDR3 length: 13; V gene: TRBV10-3; clone size: -; CDR3 DNA: TGTGCCACCGCACGTACAGGGGGCACTGAAGCTTTCTTT; CDR3 protein: CATARTGGTEAFF
J gene: TRBJ2-1; D gene: TRBD2; CDR3 length: 16; V gene: TRBV20-1; clone size: -; CDR3 DNA: TGCAGTGCTAGTCTCTTAGCGGGGGGGACCTACAATGAGCAGTTCTTC; CDR3 protein: CSASLLAGGTYNEQFF
J gene: TRBJ1-1; D gene: TRBD1; CDR3 length: 17; V gene: TRBV7-2; clone size: -; CDR3 DNA: TGTGCCAGCAGTCGAAAACAGGGGGACCCTCCGAACACTGAAGCTTTCTTT; CDR3 protein: CASSRKQGDPPNTEAFF
J gene: TRBJ1-5; D gene: -; CDR3 length: 15; V gene: TRBV12-3/TRBV12-4; clone size: once; CDR3 DNA: TGTGCCAGCAGTTTCGGGGGGCTTAGCAATCAGCCCCAGCATTTT; CDR3 protein: CASSFGGLSNQPQHF
J gene: TRBJ1-2; D gene: TRBD1; CDR3 length: 16; V gene: TRBV7-2; clone size: -; CDR3 DNA: TGTGCCAGCAACAGGGGAGGGGCCCCTGGCCCCTATGGCTACACCTTC; CDR3 protein: CASNRGGAPGPYGYTF
J gene: TRBJ2-7; D gene: -; CDR3 length: 15; V gene: TRBV14; clone size: -; CDR3 DNA: TGTGCCAGCAGCCAAGAACTGGGGTGGGGGATTGAGCAGTACTTC; CDR3 protein: CASSQELGWGIEQYF
J gene: TRBJ2-7; D gene: -; CDR3 length: 15; V gene: TRBV7-9; clone size: -; CDR3 DNA: TGTGCCAGCAGCTTAGCGCCAGGGAGACCCTACGAGCAGTACTTC; CDR3 protein: CASSLAPGRPYEQYF
J gene: TRBJ2-3; D gene: -; CDR3 length: 17; V gene: TRBV20-1; clone size: -; CDR3 DNA: TGCAGTGCTAGATCCTGGGGTGGCGGGGTATTCGCAGATACGCAGTATTTT; CDR3 protein: CSARSWGGGVFADTQYF
J gene: TRBJ1-4; D gene: -; CDR3 length: 13; V gene: TRBV27; clone size: few; CDR3 DNA: TGTGCCAGCAGCCACGGGACATATGAAAAACTGTTTTTT; CDR3 protein: CASSHGTYEKLFF
J gene: TRBJ2-1; D gene: -; CDR3 length: 11; V gene: TRBV5-1; clone size: few; CDR3 DNA: TGCGCCAGTGGAGACTACAATGAGCAGTTCTTC; CDR3 protein: CASGDYNEQFF
J gene: TRBJ1-1; D gene: -; CDR3 length: 14; V gene: TRBV19; clone size: -; CDR3 DNA: TGTGCCAGTAGTTCATTTTACCTGAACACTGAAGCTTTCTTT; CDR3 protein: CASSSFYLNTEAFF
J gene: TRBJ2-2; D gene: TRBD2; CDR3 length: 16; V gene: TRBV7-2; clone size: -; CDR3 DNA: TGTGCCAGCAGCTCCGTAGCGGGGGGGCACACCGGGGAGCTGTTTTTT; CDR3 protein: CASSSVAGGHTGELFF
J gene: TRBJ1-2; D gene: -; CDR3 length: 14; V gene: TRBV3-1; clone size: -; CDR3 DNA: TGTGCCAGCAGCCCGTGGGCCTCTAACTATGGCTACACCTTC; CDR3 protein: CASSPWASNYGYTF
J gene: TRBJ2-7; D gene: -; CDR3 length: 14; V gene: TRBV9; clone size: -; CDR3 DNA: TGTGCCAGCAGCGTAGAGGCGTGGTCCTACGAGCAGTACTTC; CDR3 protein: CASSVEAWSYEQYF
J gene: TRBJ2-5; D gene: -; CDR3 length: 13; V gene: TRBV7-6; clone size: -; CDR3 DNA: TGTGCCAGCAGCCCATTAACTTGGGAGACCCAGTACTTC; CDR3 protein: CASSPLTWETQYF
J gene: TRBJ2-3; D gene: TRBD2; CDR3 length: 17; V gene: TRBV15; clone size: -; CDR3 DNA: TGTGCCACCAGCAGAGAGGTTGGGACTAGCAGGCCAGATACGCAGTATTTT; CDR3 protein: CATSREVGTSRPDTQYF
J gene: TRBJ2-5; D gene: -; CDR3 length: 13; V gene: TRBV6-1; clone size: -; CDR3 DNA: TGTGCCAGCAGTGATCAGACAAGGGGGACCCAGTACTTC; CDR3 protein: CASSDQTRGTQYF
J gene: TRBJ2-7; D gene: -; CDR3 length: 14; V gene: TRBV6-6; clone size: -; CDR3 DNA: TGTGCCAGCAGTTACCAAGGCAGGGACTACGAGCAGTACTTC; CDR3 protein: CASSYQGRDYEQYF
J gene: TRBJ2-7; D gene: -; CDR3 length: 15; V gene: TRBV7-8; clone size: -; CDR3 DNA: TGTGCCAGCAGCTTAGGCGGGGAGCCCCCCTACGAGCAGTACTTC; CDR3 protein: CASSLGGEPPYEQYF
J gene: TRBJ1-4; D gene: TRBD1; CDR3 length: 15; V gene: TRBV19; clone size: once; CDR3 DNA: TGTGCCAGTAGTGGAGGACAGGGGGCGAGTGAAAAACTGTTTTTT; CDR3 protein: CASSGGQGASEKLFF
J gene: TRBJ2-7; D gene: TRBD1; CDR3 length: 13; V gene: TRBV20-1; clone size: -; CDR3 DNA: TGCAGTGCTAGAGTAGGTAACAGGGGCGAGCAGTACTTC; CDR3 protein: CSARVGNRGEQYF
J gene: TRBJ1-5; D gene: -; CDR3 length: 13; V gene: TRBV20-1; clone size: -; CDR3 DNA: TGCAGTGCTAGAGAATTAGGAACTCAGCCCCAGCATTTT; CDR3 protein: CSARELGTQPQHF
J gene: TRBJ1-5; D gene: -; CDR3 length: 14; V gene: TRBV12-3/TRBV12-4; clone size: -; CDR3 DNA: TGTGCCAGCCGCGCAGGGGTTAGCAATCAGCCCCAGCATTTT; CDR3 protein: CASRAGVSNQPQHF
J gene: TRBJ2-5; D gene: -; CDR3 length: 14; V gene: TRBV5-1; clone size: -; CDR3 DNA: TGCGCCAGCAGTGCAGGGACACAACAAGAGACCCAGTACTTC; CDR3 protein: CASSAGTQQETQYF
J gene: TRBJ2-1; D gene: -; CDR3 length: 16; V gene: TRBV7-2; clone size: -; CDR3 DNA: TGTGCCAGCAGCTTAGCGCGGGCGGTCTCCTACAATGAGCAGTTCTTC; CDR3 protein: CASSLARAVSYNEQFF
J gene: TRBJ2-1; D gene: TRBD1; CDR3 length: 16; V gene: TRBV6-2/TRBV6-3; clone size: -; CDR3 DNA: TGTGCCATCTCCCTAAGTGGGGCCAGGGGGCAAAATGAGCAGTTCTTC; CDR3 protein: CAISLSGARGQNEQFF
J gene: TRBJ1-1; D gene: -; CDR3 length: 15; V gene: TRBV5-1; clone size: -; CDR3 DNA: TGCGCCAGCAGCCGCGCCACCCCAAGGACCACTGAAGCTTTCTTT; CDR3 protein: CASSRATPRTTEAFF
J gene: TRBJ2-3; D gene: TRBD1; CDR3 length: 15; V gene: TRBV3-1; clone size: -; CDR3 DNA: TGTGCCAGCAGCCAGAGGGACAGGGGAACAGATACGCAGTATTTT; CDR3 protein: CASSQRDRGTDTQYF
J gene: TRBJ2-5; D gene: -; CDR3 length: 14; V gene: TRBV11-2; clone size: few; CDR3 DNA: TGTGCCAGCAGCTTAGGTCTTTTTGCAGAGACCCAGTACTTC; CDR3 protein: CASSLGLFAETQYF
J gene: TRBJ1-2; D gene: -; CDR3 length: 15; V gene: TRBV11-2; clone size: few; CDR3 DNA: TGTGCCAGCAGCCCCACCTTTGGGGCGAACTATGGCTACACCTTC; CDR3 protein: CASSPTFGANYGYTF
J gene: TRBJ2-2; D gene: -; CDR3 length: 15; V gene: TRBV5-1; clone size: -; CDR3 DNA: TGCGCCAGCATTGTGGGAGGACAAAGTTCCGGGGAGCTGTTTTTT; CDR3 protein: CASIVGGQSSGELFF
J gene: TRBJ2-3; D gene: -; CDR3 length: 11; V gene: TRBV12-3/TRBV12-4; clone size: -; CDR3 DNA: TGTGCCAGCACCATCAGGGATACGCAGTATTTT; CDR3 protein: CASTIRDTQYF
J gene: TRBJ2-6; D gene: TRBD1; CDR3 length: 16; V gene: TRBV19; clone size: -; CDR3 DNA: TGTGCCAGTAGCCTTCAAGGGGGCGCTGGGGCCAACGTCCTGACTTTC; CDR3 protein: CASSLQGGAGANVLTF
J gene: TRBJ1-2; D gene: -; CDR3 length: 11; V gene: TRBV18; clone size: -; CDR3 DNA: TGTGCCAGCTCACCAAAAGAAGGCTACACCTTC; CDR3 protein: CASSPKEGYTF
J gene: TRBJ2-4; D gene: -; CDR3 length: 13; V gene: TRBV2; clone size: -; CDR3 DNA: TGTGCCAGCCTACCGGGTGACAAAAACATTCAGTACTTC; CDR3 protein: CASLPGDKNIQYF
J gene: TRBJ2-3; D gene: TRBD2; CDR3 length: 15; V gene: TRBV20-1; clone size: -; CDR3 DNA: TGCAGTGCTAGAGATAGCGGACTAGCGGGGTATACGCAGTATTTT; CDR3 protein: CSARDSGLAGYTQYF
J gene: TRBJ2-2; D gene: -; CDR3 length: 18; V gene: TRBV4-2; clone size: -; CDR3 DNA: TGTGCCAGCAGCCAAGCGGGGGAACGTAGACCATCCACCGGGGAGCTGTTTTTT; CDR3 protein: CASSQAGERRPSTGELFF
J gene: TRBJ1-1; D gene: -; CDR3 length: 19; V gene: TRBV7-3; clone size: -; CDR3 DNA: TGTGCCAGCAGCTTAATGTCACGGGGCAGGGGAAGCGCGAACACTGAAGCTTTCTTT; CDR3 protein: CASSLMSRGRGSANTEAFF
J gene: TRBJ1-3; D gene: -; CDR3 length: 16; V gene: TRBV15; clone size: -; CDR3 DNA: TGTGCCACCAGCAGAGGAAAGGGACCGGCAGGAAACACCATATATTTT; CDR3 protein: CATSRGKGPAGNTIYF
J gene: TRBJ1-6; D gene: -; CDR3 length: 16; V gene: TRBV5-1; clone size: -; CDR3 DNA: TGCGCCAGCAGGTCAGGGGTACTGTCCTATAATTCACCCCTCCACTTT; CDR3 protein: CASRSGVLSYNSPLHF
J gene: TRBJ1-2; D gene: TRBD1; CDR3 length: 13; V gene: TRBV7-2; clone size: -; CDR3 DNA: TGTGCCAGCAGTAAGGACAGGGGTTCTGGCTACACCTTC; CDR3 protein: CASSKDRGSGYTF
J gene: TRBJ2-3; D gene: -; CDR3 length: 15; V gene: TRBV11-2; clone size: -; CDR3 DNA: TGTGCCAGCCGTGTCCCGGGGACTAGCACAGATACGCAGTATTTT; CDR3 protein: CASRVPGTSTDTQYF
J gene: TRBJ2-7; D gene: TRBD1; CDR3 length: 15; V gene: TRBV14; clone size: -; CDR3 DNA: TGTGCCAGCAGCCCTACCACCCGACAGGGCTACGAGCAGTACTTC; CDR3 protein: CASSPTTRQGYEQYF